This passage covers 8 T cell receptor beta chains from one sample sequenced in a study of response to subunit inactivated influenza vaccine. TCRdb called the RT-PCR reads again in MiXCR, with one record for every CDR3 protein. The sample holds some 520,000 distinct CDR3 sequences, approximately 15% seen once. Sequences were derived from CD4+ T cells sorted from PBMCs, sampled roughly 24 months after vaccination. The source is a man between 45 and 75 years old who received an inactivated influenza vaccine.

This clonotype was seen a handful of times. The chain joins TRBV5-4 to TRBJ2-5; TRBD2 matches at 12 bases. After removal of 5 bases from V and 1 base from J, the junction contained 6 bases not matched to a gene. From germline, CDR1 is SGHNT and CDR2 YYREEE (reference sequence). The length of the CDR3 is 16 residues. The CDR3, as DNA: TGTGCCAGCAGACCGGGACTAGCGGGTCTCCAAGAGACCCAGTACTTC. The encoded protein is CASRPGLAGLQETQYF.

This clonotype was seen a few times. V is TRBV25-1 and J is TRBJ2-5, with 14 nucleotides matching TRBD2. The germline V gene encodes CDR1 MGHDK and CDR2 SYGVNS. This CDR3 is 14 amino acids long. V dropped 3 bases and J dropped 9; count of bases not matched to a gene: 3. The CDR3 sequence is CASSDPTSGRAQYF. Here the CDR3 DNA reads TGTGCCAGCAGTGACCCGACTAGCGGGAGGGCCCAGTACTTC. Complete variable domain (other parts from reference TRBV25-1 and TRBJ2-5): EADIYQTPRYLVIGTGKKITLECSQTMGHDKMYWYQQDPGMELHLIHYSYGVNSTEKGDLSSESTVSRIRTEHFPLTLESARPSHTSQYLCASSDPTSGRAQYFGPGTRLLVL.

This clonotype was seen many times. This chain connects TRBV29-1 to TRBJ2-1; D is uncertain. CDR3 length equals 12 residues. V shed 5 bases and J shed 6 bases, with 11 bases lying between them. Germline V gene sequence: CDR1 SQVTM, CDR2 ANQGSEA. The CDR3 loop reads CSVRGGGNEQFF. The CDR3 DNA follows: TGCAGCGTTCGAGGCGGCGGCAATGAGCAGTTCTTC.

This clonotype was detected only a few times. This sequence joins TRBV24-1 and TRBJ2-1; 13 nucleotides agree with TRBD2. CDR1 and CDR2 from the germline V gene are KGHDR and SFDVKD. The CDR3 loop spans 16 amino acids. V gave up 4 bases and J gave up 4 bases; unmatched junction bases: 3. The CDR3 region has the DNA TGTGCCACCAGTGACCCGGGACTAGCGGGGTACAATGAGCAGTTCTTC. This encodes CATSDPGLAGYNEQFF.

This clonotype was counted once. With a much larger clone just one base away, this may be a read error. The chain recombines TRBV21-1 with TRBJ2-1; TRBD1, the table's D call, lacks a check against the DNA. TRBV21-1 is labeled a pseudogene. This CDR3 has 16 residues. The CDR3 nucleotides read TGTGCCAGCAGCCCAGGGACATTCCTGATGCACAATGAGCAGTTCTTC. Its translation: CASSPGTFLMHNEQFF.

CDR3: CASSYSMGETQYF. DNA for the CDR3: TGTGCCAGCAGTTACTCGATGGGAGAGACCCAGTACTTC. The V call is TRBV6-6, the J call TRBJ2-5; no clear D gene. The CDR3 spans 13 residues. The germline gives CDR1 MNHNY, CDR2 SVGAGI (reference sequence). V gave up 0 bases and J gave up 4 bases, with 6 bases separating them.

A few counts support this clonotype. The chain carries TRBV3-1 and TRBJ2-7; maybe TRBD2 (5 bases). V lost 3 bases, J lost 2 bases, and 14 bases lay in between. The germline gives CDR1 LGHDT, CDR2 YNNKEL (reference sequence). The CDR3 is 15 amino acids. CDR3 in amino acids: CASSHGLRGPYEQYF. Written as DNA, the CDR3 is TGTGCCAGCAGCCATGGGCTAAGAGGGCCCTACGAGCAGTACTTC.

The rearrangement links TRBV12-3 or TRBV12-4 to TRBJ2-1, with TRBD2 matching 13 bases. CDR3 length: 16 amino acids. J lost 12 bases, V lost 5 bases, and 13 bases had no gene match. The CDR3 DNA follows: TGTGCCAGCAGTAGACTAGCGGGAGGCTCTAAGATCGTGCAGTTCTTC. It translates to CASSRLAGGSKIVQFF.